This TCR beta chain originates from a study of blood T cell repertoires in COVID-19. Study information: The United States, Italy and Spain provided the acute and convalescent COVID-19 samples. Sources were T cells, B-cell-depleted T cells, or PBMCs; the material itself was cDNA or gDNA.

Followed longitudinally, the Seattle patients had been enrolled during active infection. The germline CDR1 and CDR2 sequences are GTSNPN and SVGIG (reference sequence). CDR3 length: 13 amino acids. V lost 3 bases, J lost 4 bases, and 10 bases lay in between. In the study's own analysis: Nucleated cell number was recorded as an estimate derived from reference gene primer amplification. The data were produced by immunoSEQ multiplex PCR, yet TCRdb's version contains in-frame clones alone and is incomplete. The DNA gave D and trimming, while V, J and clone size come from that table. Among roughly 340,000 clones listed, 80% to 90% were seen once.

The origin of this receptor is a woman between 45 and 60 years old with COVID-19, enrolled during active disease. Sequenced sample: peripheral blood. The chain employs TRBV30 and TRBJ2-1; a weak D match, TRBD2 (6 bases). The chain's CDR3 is CAWSGSKYNEQFF. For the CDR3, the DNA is TGTGCCTGGAGCGGGAGTAAGTACAATGAGCAGTTCTTC.